These T cell receptor beta chains were read from a single sample in a study of blood T cell repertoires in COVID-19. Sequencing used immunoSEQ multiplex PCR; TCRdb keeps in-frame clones, though not all of them. The sample yields about 100,000 clones, about 88% seen once. Material: peripheral blood. Receptor source: a man in his thirties or forties in a cohort sampled during active COVID-19. The CDR3 runs from the conserved cysteine through the conserved F or W. The D gene is left open where the match is weak. Clone size is not always given. Where it is, it says once, few, many or a class for expanded clones.

CDR3nt: TGTGCCAGCACCCTACAGGGATGGGGGTCACCCCTCCACTTT
CDR3aa: CASTLQGWGSPLHF
j_gene: TRBJ1-6
v_gene: TRBV7-2
d_gene: NA
abundance: NA

CDR3nt: TGTGCCAGCAGCTCAGGGGGAACAGCTTTCTTT
CDR3aa: CASSSGGTAFF
j_gene: TRBJ1-1
v_gene: TRBV6-2/TRBV6-3
d_gene: TRBD1
abundance: NA

CDR3nt: TGCGCCAGCAGCTTGGCGGGGGGGTACTCAGAGACCCAGTACTTC
CDR3aa: CASSLAGGYSETQYF
j_gene: TRBJ2-5
v_gene: TRBV5-1
d_gene: TRBD2
abundance: NA

CDR3nt: TGTGCCAGCAGTGTTGGAAGACTAGCGGGGGGGCGGGAGACCCAGTACTTC
CDR3aa: CASSVGRLAGGRETQYF
j_gene: TRBJ2-5
v_gene: TRBV6-1
d_gene: TRBD2
abundance: NA

CDR3nt: TGTGCCAGCGGCTACGGGACCTACGAGCAGTACTTC
CDR3aa: CASGYGTYEQYF
j_gene: TRBJ2-7
v_gene: TRBV6-5
d_gene: NA
abundance: NA

CDR3nt: TGCGCCAGCGGATCCACAGGGCTGGCGAACACTGAAGCTTTCTTT
CDR3aa: CASGSTGLANTEAFF
j_gene: TRBJ1-1
v_gene: TRBV5-1
d_gene: NA
abundance: NA

CDR3nt: TGTGCCAGCAGTTGGACTAGCGGGGGCAAAGAGACCCAGTACTTC
CDR3aa: CASSWTSGGKETQYF
j_gene: TRBJ2-5
v_gene: TRBV2
d_gene: TRBD2
abundance: NA

CDR3nt: TGCAGCGTGATGGACAGGGCACACTATGGCTACACCTTC
CDR3aa: CSVMDRAHYGYTF
j_gene: TRBJ1-2
v_gene: TRBV29-1
d_gene: TRBD1
abundance: few

CDR3nt: TGTGCCAGCAGCTTGCACGGACAGGGGGCGACTGAAGCTTTCTTT
CDR3aa: CASSLHGQGATEAFF
j_gene: TRBJ1-1
v_gene: TRBV7-3
d_gene: TRBD1
abundance: NA

CDR3nt: TGTGCCAGCAGCCGGGGACAGGGGGATGGCTACACCTTC
CDR3aa: CASSRGQGDGYTF
j_gene: TRBJ1-2
v_gene: TRBV27
d_gene: TRBD1
abundance: NA

CDR3nt: TGTGCCAGCAGTCCGGGACTAGCGGATACAGATACGCAGTATTTT
CDR3aa: CASSPGLADTDTQYF
j_gene: TRBJ2-3
v_gene: TRBV2
d_gene: TRBD2
abundance: NA

CDR3nt: TGTGCCAGCAGCTTAGCGGGACAGTCAGGTGGCTACACCTTC
CDR3aa: CASSLAGQSGGYTF
j_gene: TRBJ1-2
v_gene: TRBV7-9
d_gene: TRBD1
abundance: NA